Presented here are 18 T cell receptor beta chains from one specimen sequenced in a study of Graves' ophthalmopathy and Graves' hyperthyroidism. Scientists amplified the TCR beta CDR3 regions from RNA transcripts. Following a first-round RT-PCR that used HTBI primers, a second-round multiplex PCR was carried out. TCRdb recomputed calls from the multiplex PCR reads with MiXCR, one row per CDR3 protein. This sample has some 350,000 distinct CDR3 sequences; about 17% occur once, and the top ten carry 2% to 2.5%. Sequencing input: peripheral blood. These TCRs come from an adult woman with stable Graves' hyperthyroidism.

This clonotype was seen ten or more times. The gene calls are TRBV6-2 or TRBV6-3 and TRBJ2-7; D not resolved. The CDR3 is 13 residues long. The V and J ends lost 2 bases and 3 bases respectively, with 8 bases between them. The V gene's germline CDR1 is MNHEY and CDR2 SVGEGT. The CDR3 reads CASSYMVGYEQYF. In DNA, the CDR3 is TGTGCCAGCAGTTACATGGTGGGCTACGAGCAGTACTTC.

V is TRBV4-1 and J is TRBJ1-1; no firm D call. V gave up 1 base and J gave up 2 bases, with 20 bases separating them. The length of the CDR3 is 18 residues. Germline V gene lookup returns CDR1 MGHRA and CDR2 YSYEKL. CDR3 sequence reads: CASSQGFMFMGSNTEAFF. The CDR3 nucleotides read TGCGCCAGCAGCCAAGGGTTTATGTTTATGGGGTCTAACACTGAAGCTTTCTTT.

This clonotype was counted a few times. A much larger clonotype is one base distant, so this may be a read error. CDR3 sequence reads: CTSSLGLGRALQNIQYF. CDR3 in DNA: TGTACCAGCAGTTTGGGGTTGGGGAGGGCCCTCCAAAACATTCAGTACTTC. The V gene is TRBV28, the J gene TRBJ2-4, with 7 bases fitting TRBD2. This CDR3 has 17 amino acids. Germline CDR1 MDHEN, CDR2 SYDVKM.

This clonotype has a count of ten or more. The chain is built from TRBV6-1 and TRBJ2-7; D unclear. Germline V lookup: CDR1 MNHNS, CDR2 SASEGT. The CDR3 spans 13 residues. V dropped 2 bases and J dropped 6 bases, with 11 bases sitting between them. The chain's CDR3 is CASSELPALEQYF. CDR3 sequence (DNA): TGTGCCAGCAGTGAACTCCCTGCTCTCGAGCAGTACTTC.

The table lists this clonotype with many counts. The chain links TRBV10-3 to TRBJ1-1, with D unclear. Germline lookup yields CDR1 ENHRY and CDR2 SYGVKD. The CDR3 contains 13 residues. Trimming cost V 3 bases and J 2 bases, with 7 bases left between them. The CDR3 loop reads CAISDTGNTEAFF. DNA for the CDR3: TGTGCCATCAGTGATACGGGAAACACTGAAGCTTTCTTT.

There are many counts of this clonotype. The rearrangement joins TRBV30 to TRBJ2-5; 10 nucleotides match TRBD2. Germline assignment: CDR1 GTSNPN and CDR2 SVGIG (reference sequence). The CDR3 loop spans 14 amino acids. V lost 5 bases and J lost 2; bases outside the gene matches: 5. CDR3 nucleotides: TGTGCCTGGTCGAGGACTAGCGGACAAGAGACCCAGTACTTC. This codes for CAWSRTSGQETQYF.

In this sample, this clonotype turned up many times. The rearrangement uses TRBV12-3 or TRBV12-4 and TRBJ1-1, with TRBD1 identical over 8 bases. V was pared by 6 bases and J by 2 bases, with 5 bases of the junction left unmatched. The CDR3 runs to 14 residues. CDR3 protein: CASRTDRANTEAFF. DNA of the CDR3: TGTGCCAGCAGGACGGACAGGGCAAACACTGAAGCTTTCTTT.

At least ten counts were recorded for this clonotype. The rearrangement links TRBV2 to TRBJ1-3, with D tentatively TRBD1 (5 bases). The CDR3 extends over 16 amino acids. Germline V lookup: CDR1 SNHLY, CDR2 FYNNEI. The V end was cut by 8 bases, the J end by 0 bases, with 17 bases between. CDR3 coding DNA: TGTGCCAGCGGGGCTGACACTCACCACTCTGGAAACACCATATATTTT. Its translation is CASGADTHHSGNTIYF.

The V call is TRBV2, the J call TRBJ1-5; D is unresolved. This CDR3 comprises 15 residues. CDR1 and CDR2 from the germline V gene are SNHLY and FYNNEI. Trimming shortened V by 3 bases and J by 6 bases, and 15 bases separated the two germline ends. DNA of the CDR3: TGTGCCAGCAGTGAGACCGGGCCAGATGGTCAGCCCCAGCATTTT. It yields the protein CASSETGPDGQPQHF.

This clonotype was seen repeatedly, ten times or more. The chain has TRBV12-3 or TRBV12-4 and TRBJ1-1, with 9 nucleotides matching TRBD1. The CDR3 covers 14 residues. V lost 5 bases to trimming and J lost 4 bases; unmatched junction nucleotides: 5. The CDR3 nucleotides read TGTGCCAGCAGTCCTACAGGGGGCACCACTGAAGCTTTCTTT. This codes for CASSPTGGTTEAFF.

This clonotype was seen many times. The chain joins TRBV10-1 to TRBJ1-6; 7 bases match TRBD1. The CDR3 consists of 14 residues. V shed 2 bases, J shed 10 bases, and the junction held 5 bases outside the gene matches. Per the germline V gene, CDR1 is WNHNN and CDR2 is SYGVQD (reference sequence). Here the CDR3 reads CASSEGQVGSPLHF. As DNA, the CDR3 is TGCGCCAGCAGTGAGGGACAGGTGGGGTCACCCCTCCACTTT.

At least ten counts were recorded for this clonotype. The chain joins TRBV11-1 to TRBJ2-7, with 7 bases lining up with TRBD1. The CDR3 has 16 residues. J lost 0 bases, V lost 0 bases, and 5 bases had no gene match. Germline loops: CDR1 SGHAT, CDR2 FQDESV (reference sequence). Here the CDR3 DNA reads TGTGCCAGCAGCTTAGCGACGACAGGGAGCTCCTACGAGCAGTACTTC. This codes for CASSLATTGSSYEQYF. The complete variable domain, with remaining parts taken from reference TRBV11-1 and TRBJ2-7, reads EAEVAQSPRYKITEKSQAVAFWCDPISGHATLYWYRQILGQGPELLVQFQDESVVDDSQLPKDRFSAERLKGVDSTLKIQPAELGDSAMYLCASSLATTGSSYEQYFGPGTRLTVT.

This clonotype was recorded at least ten times. The chain uses TRBV27 and TRBJ2-7; 10 bases are shared with TRBD2. Germline loops: CDR1 MNHEY, CDR2 SMNVEV (reference sequence). This CDR3 has 15 residues. Trimming took 2 bases from V and 8 from J; bases not matched to a gene: 9. CDR3 amino acids: CASSLTSSGREKQYF. CDR3 DNA: TGTGCCAGCAGTTTAACATCCAGCGGGAGGGAGAAGCAGTACTTC.

The chain carries TRBV10-2 and TRBJ1-3; TRBD1 might be the D (5 bases). The V gene lost 3 bases and the J gene lost 0 bases, with 12 bases spanning the gap. This CDR3 region has 16 residues. Germline V lookup: CDR1 WSHSY, CDR2 SAAADI. The CDR3 spells CASSESGGISGNTIYF. In nucleotides, the CDR3 is TGCGCCAGCAGTGAATCCGGGGGTATCTCTGGAAACACCATATATTTT.

The V gene is TRBV7-2, the J gene TRBJ2-5; 10 nucleotides agree with TRBD1. CDR1 and CDR2 from the germline V gene are SGHTA and FQGNSA. Trimming cost V 4 bases and J 5 bases; bases outside gene matches: 7. This CDR3 has 15 amino acids. CDR3 in DNA: TGTGCCAGCAGCTGGGACAGGGGACGCGGGGAGACCCAGTACTTC. It encodes CASSWDRGRGETQYF.

This clonotype was picked up many times. The chain carries TRBV2 and TRBJ1-2; 7 positions agree with TRBD1. Trimming removed 5 bases from V and 2 bases from J; junction bases left unmatched: 8. Germline V gene sequence: CDR1 SNHLY, CDR2 FYNNEI. CDR3 size: 15 residues. This chain's CDR3 is CASSPDRATNYGYTF. CDR3 nucleotide sequence: TGTGCCAGCAGTCCCGACAGGGCGACCAACTATGGCTACACCTTC.

The J gene is TRBJ2-2, the V gene TRBV3-1; TRBD2 matches 7 bases. Trimming took 0 bases from V and 7 from J; bases not matched to a gene: 11. CDR3 size: 17 residues. The V gene's germline CDR1 is LGHDT and CDR2 YNNKEL (reference sequence). CDR3 sequence: CASSQEGLAVPIGELFF. In DNA form, the CDR3 reads TGTGCCAGCAGCCAAGAAGGCCTAGCGGTCCCAATCGGGGAGCTGTTTTTT.

The chain uses TRBV14 and TRBJ2-5, with 7 bases identical to TRBD1. Trimming at V came to 3 bases and at J to 2 bases, leaving 9 bases not matched to a gene. CDR1 is SGHDN, CDR2 FVKESK, per germline. CDR3 length equals 16 residues. CDR3 bases: TGTGCCAGCAGCCAGACCGGGACAGCGTTACAAGAGACCCAGTACTTC. It is translated as CASSQTGTALQETQYF.